This TCR beta chain was captured by sequencing in a study of read filtering for tumor transcriptome and immune sequencing. For the study at large: Among patients, under 20 were male and more than 13 female, aged 47 to 80 (mean about 66). RNA-seq yielded only about 75 to 1,400 TCR reads, IR-seq about 4 to 10.27 million.

Concerning this clonotype itself: A single base separates this from a much larger clone, so it may be a read error.

The library was built from about 0.4 ug RNA with molecular barcoded adaptors for alpha/delta and beta/gamma chains. TCRdb redid the calling of the reads with MiXCR, one entry per CDR3 protein. The data hold under 60,000 distinct CDR3 sequences, with 15% to 20% observed a single time. V lost 3 bases and J lost 10; bases outside the gene matches: 17. Germline-derived CDR1 and CDR2 are DFQATT and SNEGSKA (reference sequence). This CDR3 is 15 amino acids long. The rearrangement links TRBV20-1 to TRBJ2-5, with TRBD2 matching over 7 bases. The TCR was taken from a donor at least 40 years old with multiple myeloma. The sample consisted of a population of CD138-negative cells sorted from bone marrow. In DNA form, the CDR3 reads TGCAGTGCTAGTTCGACTGGCGGGAGTAAAATGGGCCAGTACTTC. It yields the protein CSASSTGGSKMGQYF.